This TCR beta chain was obtained from a study of CD8 T cells in Susac syndrome. FACS enriched CD8+ TEMRA cells, while bulk CD8+ and CD4+ were negatively isolated. The V end lost 5 bases, the J end lost 0 bases, and 10 bases lay between the germline ends. This CDR3 spans 14 amino acids. Germline values: CDR1 SEHNR, CDR2 FQNEAQ (reference sequence). After extraction with the RNeasy kit, about 0.45 to 1 ug of the RNA was reverse transcribed using random hexamers. Amplification of TCR beta CDR3 used immunoSEQ multiplex PCR across 54 Vbeta and 13 Jbeta. TCRdb redid the calling of the immunoSEQ multiplex PCR reads with MiXCR, one entry per CDR3 protein. The table records 150,000 to 200,000 distinct CDR3 sequences, around 95% of them present only once.

The sample consisted of CD4+ T cells from PBMCs. The chain links TRBV7-9 to TRBJ1-2; D gene uncertain. The sequence was obtained from a human donor in good health. The CDR3 spells CASSRPGTNYGYTF. CDR3 coding DNA: TGTGCCAGCAGCCGCCCGGGTACTAACTATGGCTACACCTTC.